A selection of T cell receptor beta chains follows, all from one sample in a study of human T cells and chemical hapten exposure. TCRdb reprocessed the RACE reads with MiXCR, giving one entry per CDR3 protein. The data show 95,000 to 150,000 distinct CDR3 sequences, approximately 13% seen once. This specimen was whole blood, taken in connection with sensitization to the hapten diphenylcyclopropenone (DPC). The receptors here all came from a woman under 30 with alopecia areata. Some clones in this sample may be carry-over from other donors' samples. Each CDR3 is given with its conserved first and last residue. A D gene is named only where the DNA matches it firmly. The size of a clone is reported for some rows only, either as once, few or many, or as a class for expanded clones.

D	V	J	size	DNA	CDR3
TRBD1	TRBV4-1	TRBJ1-1	NA	TGCGCCAGCAGACAAACAGGGGGGGTCACTGAAGCTTTCTTT	CASRQTGGVTEAFF
NA	TRBV2	TRBJ2-1	few	TGTGCCAGCAAGGGGTCCGGGACCGCGATGTACAATGAGCAGTTCTTC	CASKGSGTAMYNEQFF
TRBD2	TRBV4-3	TRBJ2-5	NA	TGCGCCAGCAGCCAAGAGTTGGCTAGCGGGGGAAAAGAGACCCAGTACTTC	CASSQELASGGKETQYF
NA	TRBV9	TRBJ1-1	NA	TGTGCCAGCAGCCCTAGGGAGTGGGATGGAGCTTTCTTT	CASSPREWDGAFF
NA	TRBV4-1	TRBJ1-2	few	TGCGCCAGCAGCCAAGTAGGGGGCTATGGCTACACCTTC	CASSQVGGYGYTF
NA	TRBV6-6	TRBJ1-1	many	TGTGCCAGCAGTTATCGGGCGGGGTGGACTGAAGCTTTCTTT	CASSYRAGWTEAFF
NA	TRBV6-6	TRBJ1-4	few	TGTGCCAGCAGTTCTCCGCGGGGGTCCTCGGAAGGTGCGACAACTAATGAAAAACTGTTTTTT	CASSSPRGSSEGATTNEKLFF
TRBD2	TRBV19	TRBJ2-3	NA	TGTGCCAGTAAACGGGGGGGATTCACAGATACGCAGTATTTT	CASKRGGFTDTQYF
NA	TRBV4-2	TRBJ1-4	NA	TGTGCCAGCAGCCAAGATATGAGAGCAACTAATGAAAAACTGTTTTTT	CASSQDMRATNEKLFF
TRBD1	TRBV7-9	TRBJ2-1	many	TGTGCCAGCAGCTTGGGACAGTGGGGTGAGCAGTTCTTC	CASSLGQWGEQFF
TRBD2	TRBV11-2	TRBJ2-3	NA	TGTGCCAGCAGTCTAAGCGGGAGCTTCACAGATACGCAGTATTTT	CASSLSGSFTDTQYF
TRBD2	TRBV5-1	TRBJ2-5	NA	TGCGCCAGCAGTCACACTAGCGGGGGCGGGGAGACCCAGTACTTC	CASSHTSGGGETQYF
NA	TRBV18	TRBJ1-2	NA	TGTGCCAGCTCACCACCTAACTTAGACTATGGCTACACCTTC	CASSPPNLDYGYTF
NA	TRBV11-1	TRBJ1-5	few	TGTGCCAGCAGCGATGGGAGCCATCAGCCCCAGCATTTT	CASSDGSHQPQHF
TRBD1	TRBV4-3	TRBJ1-6	few	TGCGCCAGCAGCCCCAACGACAGGGATGGTTCACCCCTCCACTTT	CASSPNDRDGSPLHF
NA	TRBV27	TRBJ2-5	few	TGTGCCAGCTCAGGGGCTGTCCAAGAGACCCAGTACTTC	CASSGAVQETQYF
TRBD2	TRBV16	TRBJ2-1	NA	TGTGCCAGCAGCCAAATTAATCCGACAGGGGGACTAGCGGGAGCCTTCTACAATGAGCAGTTCTTC	CASSQINPTGGLAGAFYNEQFF
TRBD1	TRBV6-2/TRBV6-3	TRBJ2-5	few	TGTGCCAGCAGTCCAGGGACAGGTCCAATGGAGACCCAGTACTTC	CASSPGTGPMETQYF
NA	TRBV30	TRBJ1-4	many	TGTGCCTGGGCGCCCCTCTCGGGAGAAAAACTGTTTTTT	CAWAPLSGEKLFF
TRBD2	TRBV9	TRBJ2-7	NA	TGCGGGGGGTCCTACGAGCAGTACTTC	CGGSYEQYF
NA	TRBV6-2/TRBV6-3	TRBJ2-2	NA	TGTGCCAGCAGTTCCGACAGGGGACGGGGGGACCGGGAGCTGTTTTTT	CASSSDRGRGDRELFF
NA	TRBV7-2	TRBJ1-3	many	TGTGCCAGCAGCTTATTCGGCGGCTCTGGAAACACCATATATTTT	CASSLFGGSGNTIYF
TRBD1	TRBV9	TRBJ2-1	many	TGTGCCAGCAGCGTAGCAGGGGGCGGCTACAATGAGCAGTTCTTC	CASSVAGGGYNEQFF
NA	TRBV3-1	TRBJ1-2	many	TGTGCCAGCAGCCAAGATTGGGACCCCAACTATGGCTACACCTTC	CASSQDWDPNYGYTF
NA	TRBV28	TRBJ1-1	NA	TGTGCCAGCAGTTTACAGCAGAACACTGAAGCTTTCTTT	CASSLQQNTEAFF